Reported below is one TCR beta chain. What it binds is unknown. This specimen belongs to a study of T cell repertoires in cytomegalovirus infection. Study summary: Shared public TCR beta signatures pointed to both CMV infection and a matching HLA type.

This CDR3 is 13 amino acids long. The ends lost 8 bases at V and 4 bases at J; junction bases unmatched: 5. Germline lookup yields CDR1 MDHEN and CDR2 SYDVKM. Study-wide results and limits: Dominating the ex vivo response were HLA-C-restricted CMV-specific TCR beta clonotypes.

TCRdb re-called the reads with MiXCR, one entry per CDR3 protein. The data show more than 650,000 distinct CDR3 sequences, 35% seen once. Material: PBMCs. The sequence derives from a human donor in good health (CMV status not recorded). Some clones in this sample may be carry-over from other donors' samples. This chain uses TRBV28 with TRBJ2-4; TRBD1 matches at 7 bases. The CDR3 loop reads CASGRTGKNIQYF. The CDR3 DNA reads TGTGCCAGCGGACGGACAGGAAAAAACATTCAGTACTTC.